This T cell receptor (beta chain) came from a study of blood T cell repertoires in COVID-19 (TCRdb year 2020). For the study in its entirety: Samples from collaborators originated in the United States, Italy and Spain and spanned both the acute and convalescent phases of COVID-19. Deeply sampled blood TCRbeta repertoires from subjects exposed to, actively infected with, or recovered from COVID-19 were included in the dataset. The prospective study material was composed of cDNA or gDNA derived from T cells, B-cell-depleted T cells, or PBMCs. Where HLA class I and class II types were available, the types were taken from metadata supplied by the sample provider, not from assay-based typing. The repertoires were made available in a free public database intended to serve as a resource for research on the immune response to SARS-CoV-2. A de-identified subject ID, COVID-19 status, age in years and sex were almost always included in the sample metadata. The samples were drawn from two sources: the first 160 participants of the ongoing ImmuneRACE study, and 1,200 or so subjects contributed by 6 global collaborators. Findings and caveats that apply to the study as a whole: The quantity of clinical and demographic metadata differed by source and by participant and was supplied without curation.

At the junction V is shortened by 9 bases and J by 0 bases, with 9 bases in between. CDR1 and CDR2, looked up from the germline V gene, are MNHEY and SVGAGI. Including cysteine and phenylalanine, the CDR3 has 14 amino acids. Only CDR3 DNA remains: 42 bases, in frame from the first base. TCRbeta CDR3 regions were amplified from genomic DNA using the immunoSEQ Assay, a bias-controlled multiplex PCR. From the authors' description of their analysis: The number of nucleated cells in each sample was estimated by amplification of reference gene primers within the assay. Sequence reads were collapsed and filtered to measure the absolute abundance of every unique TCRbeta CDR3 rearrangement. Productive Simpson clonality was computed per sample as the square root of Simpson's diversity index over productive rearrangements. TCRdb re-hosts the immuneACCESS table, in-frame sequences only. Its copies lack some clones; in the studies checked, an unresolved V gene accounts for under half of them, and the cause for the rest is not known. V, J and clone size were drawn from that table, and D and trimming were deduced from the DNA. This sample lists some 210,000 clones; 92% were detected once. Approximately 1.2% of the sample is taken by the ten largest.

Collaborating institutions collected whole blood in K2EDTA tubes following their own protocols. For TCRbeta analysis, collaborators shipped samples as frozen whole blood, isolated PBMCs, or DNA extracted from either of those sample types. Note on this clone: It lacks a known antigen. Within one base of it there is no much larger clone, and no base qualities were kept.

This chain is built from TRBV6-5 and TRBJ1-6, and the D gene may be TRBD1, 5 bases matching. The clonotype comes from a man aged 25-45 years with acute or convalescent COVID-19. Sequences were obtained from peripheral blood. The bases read TGTGCCAGTTTACAGGACTCCTATAATTCACCCCTCCACTTT. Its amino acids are CASLQDSYNSPLHF.